This T cell receptor beta chain was captured by sequencing in a study of cytomegalovirus exposure and HLA in healthy donors. J lost 7 bases, V lost 4 bases, and 4 bases had no gene match. Germline lookup yields CDR1 MNHEY and CDR2 SVGAGI. This CDR3 spans 13 amino acids. Study observations and caveats: Under in vitro conditions, three CMV-associated chains were confirmed as specific for CMV antigens. A previous analysis found most TCR beta V segments productive roughly 87% or roughly 30% of the time. Presence/absence results assume similar sequencing depth per donor, which may not hold.

With 60 Vbeta and 13 Jbeta primers, the PCR was carried out. Here immunoSEQ multiplex PCR was the method, and the copy in TCRdb shows in-frame clones only, minus some. The profile shows 110,000 or so clones, less than 80% of them singletons. Worth noting for this clone: Its antigen is as yet unknown.

V is TRBV6-5 and J is TRBJ2-5; 9 positions match TRBD2. The sequencing sample was made of PBMCs. The receptor comes from a man under 40 in good health and CMV-seronegative. The chain's CDR3 is CASSSGGGGTQYF. CDR3 bases: TGTGCCAGCAGTTCTGGCGGGGGGGGGACCCAGTACTTC.